This TCR beta chain comes out of a study of patients and donors after allogeneic stem cell transplantation. CDR1 KGHSH and CDR2 LQKENI come from the germline V gene. CDR3 length: 14 residues. V dropped 2 bases and J dropped 8 bases, with 12 bases sitting between them. Each CDR3 protein is one row after TCRdb ran MiXCR on the RT-PCR reads. The sample has 400,000 to 500,000 distinct CDR3 sequences; around 15% are singletons. This clonotype occurred a few times. The V call is TRBV18, the J call TRBJ1-4; possibly TRBD1 for D (6 bases). The sequenced material came from blood, either unsorted or a sorted T cell fraction (not recorded which). This receptor was obtained from a human donor who was either an allogeneic HSCT recipient or a stem cell or donor lymphocyte infusion donor (not recorded which). It is not recorded whose cells these are; they may come from a transplant donor. In DNA form, the CDR3 reads TGTGCCAGCTCACCAATACAGGGAAAAGAAAAACTGTTTTTT. This translates into CASSPIQGKEKLFF.